This is a list of T cell receptor beta chains from one sample in a study of T cell responses to AZD1222 COVID-19 vaccine. Method: immunoSEQ multiplex PCR; TCRdb's copy keeps in-frame clones and lacks some. Of approximately 91,000 clones in the sample, 88% were seen once. Material: peripheral blood, obtained on day 0 of AZD1222 vaccination. These receptors all stem from an adult in good health. Both conserved end residues are part of each CDR3. The order of the fields is V gene, clone size, D gene, J gene, CDR3 DNA, CDR3 protein. The D gene is left open where the match is weak. Only part of the rows carry a size: once, few, many, or a class if the clone is expanded.

>TRBV18|-|-|TRBJ2-7
TGTGCCAGCTCACCCACAATTTCCTACGAGCAGTACTTC
CASSPTISYEQYF
>TRBV6-5|-|-|TRBJ1-4
TGTGCCAGCAGTTACGTTAGGTCCGTCCGGGAAAAACTGTTTTTT
CASSYVRSVREKLFF
>TRBV19|once|-|TRBJ1-2
TGTGCCAGTAGTATGTCAGGTGCCACCTCCGATGGCTACACCTTC
CASSMSGATSDGYTF
>TRBV6-5|-|-|TRBJ1-1
TGTGCCAGCAGTTACTCACCCGCTCGCCCTGAAGCTTTCTTT
CASSYSPARPEAFF
>TRBV7-3|-|-|TRBJ2-1
TGTGCCAGCAGCTTTGTCCAGGGGCCTGAGCAGTTCTTC
CASSFVQGPEQFF
>TRBV10-2|-|-|TRBJ2-7
TGCGCCAGCAGTGAGTCGCGGAACGAGCAGTACTTC
CASSESRNEQYF
>TRBV5-4|few|-|TRBJ2-5
TGTGCCAGCAGCCCCGGAGGGACTTTCGAAGAGACCCAGTACTTC
CASSPGGTFEETQYF
>TRBV6-5|-|-|TRBJ2-7
TGTGCCAGTTCGCCGATCTCCTACGAGCAGTACTTC
CASSPISYEQYF
>TRBV30|-|-|TRBJ2-7
TGTGCCTGGAGTGTAGGACCTTACGAGCAGTACTTC
CAWSVGPYEQYF
>TRBV4-1|-|TRBD1|TRBJ1-5
TGCGCCAGCAGCCAACTGACAGGGTATAGCAATCAGCCCCAGCATTTT
CASSQLTGYSNQPQHF
>TRBV19|once|TRBD2|TRBJ2-1
TGTGCCAGTAGTAGTTGGGGACTAGCGGGTCCACAGGAGCAGTTCTTC
CASSSWGLAGPQEQFF
>TRBV19|-|-|TRBJ2-2
TGTGCCAGTAGTGTCAGGGGAGGGGAGCTGTTTTTT
CASSVRGGELFF
>TRBV5-1|-|TRBD1|TRBJ1-6
TGCGCCAGCAGCTTGCAAGGACAGGGAAATAATTCACCCCTCCACTTT
CASSLQGQGNNSPLHF
>TRBV5-6|-|-|TRBJ2-3
TGTGCCAGCAGCTCTCTGCGACAGGCTAGCACAGATACGCAGTATTTT
CASSSLRQASTDTQYF
>TRBV27|once|TRBD1|TRBJ1-1
TGTGCCAGCAGGAGTATCGGAACAGGGGGCACTGAAGCTTTCTTT
CASRSIGTGGTEAFF
>TRBV6-2/TRBV6-3|-|-|TRBJ1-5
TGTGCCAGCAGTTACCGGCAGAACAATCAGCCCCAGCATTTT
CASSYRQNNQPQHF
>TRBV11-2|-|TRBD1|TRBJ1-2
TGTGCCAGCAGCCGGGGACAGACCTATGGCTACACCTTC
CASSRGQTYGYTF
>TRBV6-5|-|TRBD1|TRBJ1-1
TGTGCCAGCAGCAGATTCGGACAGGGGAACACTGAAGCTTTCTTT
CASSRFGQGNTEAFF
>TRBV3-1/TRBV3-2|-|-|TRBJ2-2
TGTGCCAGCAGCCCCCTGAGGACCGGGGAGCTGTTTTTT
CASSPLRTGELFF
>TRBV4-1|-|-|TRBJ2-1
TGCGCCAGCAGCCAAGAGAGGTACTCCTACAATGAGCAGTTCTTC
CASSQERYSYNEQFF
>TRBV7-8|once|TRBD2|TRBJ2-7
TGTGCCAGCAGCCTTAGCGGGGCCCCCTACGAGCAGTACTTC
CASSLSGAPYEQYF
>TRBV10-2|-|-|TRBJ2-2
TGCGCCAGCAGTGAGCTAGTTAACACCGGGGAGCTGTTTTTT
CASSELVNTGELFF
>TRBV19|-|-|TRBJ2-7
TGTGCCAGTAGTATAGATCAGGGAAGCGAGCAGTACTTC
CASSIDQGSEQYF
>TRBV28|-|TRBD1|TRBJ1-5
TGTGCCAGCAGTCAACAGACAGGGCACAATCAGCCCCAGCATTTT
CASSQQTGHNQPQHF
>TRBV5-4|few|-|TRBJ1-5
TGTGCCAGCAGCTTGGATCAGGCGGGGCCCCAGCATTTT
CASSLDQAGPQHF
>TRBV14|-|-|TRBJ1-2
TGTGCCAGCAGCCAAGAAGAAACATGGGGAGCCGGCTATGGCTACACCTTC
CASSQEETWGAGYGYTF
>TRBV5-4|-|-|TRBJ1-5
TGTGCCAGCAGCTTGGACGGGGGGGGCCTCAATCAGCCCCAGCATTTT
CASSLDGGGLNQPQHF
>TRBV5-6|-|-|TRBJ2-5
TGTGCCAGCAGGAGTGACGCGAGCGAGACCCAGTACTTC
CASRSDASETQYF
>TRBV4-1|-|-|TRBJ1-1
TGCGCCAGCAGCCAAGATTGGGGACGGGTTGAAGCTTTCTTT
CASSQDWGRVEAFF
>TRBV7-2|-|-|TRBJ1-6
TGTGCCAGCAGCTTATACCCGGAGTATAATTCACCCCTCCACTTT
CASSLYPEYNSPLHF
>TRBV18|-|-|TRBJ2-3
TGTGCCAGCTCACCACGATCTAGGAGCACAGATACGCAGTATTTT
CASSPRSRSTDTQYF
>TRBV10-3|-|-|TRBJ2-7
TGTGCCATCAGCCCGGATCCAAGGGGGCAGTACTTC
CAISPDPRGQYF
>TRBV24-1|-|TRBD1|TRBJ1-1
TGTGCCACCAGTCTTACCGGGACAGGGATAGCTGAAGCTTTCTTT
CATSLTGTGIAEAFF
>TRBV6-5|-|TRBD1|TRBJ2-5
TGTGCCAGCAGTCACCCGACAGGGGGAGAGACCCAGTACTTC
CASSHPTGGETQYF
>TRBV5-8|-|-|TRBJ2-3
TGTGCCAGCAGCTTGGCCCCAACGGGGGTAATCACAGATACGCAGTATTTT
CASSLAPTGVITDTQYF
>TRBV19|once|-|TRBJ1-6
TGTGCCAGTAGTGCTCATAATTCACCCCTCCACTTT
CASSAHNSPLHF
>TRBV6-5|-|-|TRBJ1-3
TGTGCCAGCAGGGCCCGGGGGGCCGGAAACACCATATATTTT
CASRARGAGNTIYF
>TRBV21-1|-|-|TRBJ1-2
TGTGCCAGCACCCCCAGACCAGGGGACAACAACTATGGCTACACCTTC
CASTPRPGDNNYGYTF
>TRBV6-6|-|TRBD1|TRBJ1-6
TGTGCCAGCAGTCCGTCTCCACCTGGGACAGTCGACCTGAATAATTCACCCCTCCACTTT
CASSPSPPGTVDLNNSPLHF
>TRBV11-3|-|TRBD2|TRBJ2-3
TGTGCCAGCAGCTCCATGGGACTAGCAGATACGCAGTATTTT
CASSSMGLADTQYF
>TRBV2|-|TRBD1|TRBJ2-3
TGTGCCAGCAGGAGGGGACAGAACACAGATACGCAGTATTTT
CASRRGQNTDTQYF
>TRBV6-1|-|-|TRBJ1-2
TGTGCCAGCAGTGAAATTGGGAGGGACTATGGCTACACCTTC
CASSEIGRDYGYTF
>TRBV5-1|once|-|TRBJ1-2
TGCGCCAGCCGGGACCTCTCAGCTAACTATGGCTACACCTTC
CASRDLSANYGYTF
>TRBV4-2|-|TRBD1|TRBJ2-7
TGTGCCAGCAGCCCAAACAGGGGGAGGTACGAGCAGTACTTC
CASSPNRGRYEQYF
>TRBV5-1|-|TRBD2|TRBJ2-3
TGCGCCAGCAGCCGGACTAGCGGCACAGATACGCAGTATTTT
CASSRTSGTDTQYF
>TRBV5-6|few|-|TRBJ1-4
TGTGCCAGCAGCCCATATGACGGTAGAGTGGGGACAACTAATGAAAAACTGTTTTTT
CASSPYDGRVGTTNEKLFF
>TRBV24-1|few|TRBD1|TRBJ1-5
TGTGCCACCAGTGAAGGTAGGGGGCCCAATCAGCCCCAGCATTTT
CATSEGRGPNQPQHF
>TRBV6-2/TRBV6-3|medium-sized|-|TRBJ1-6
TGTGCCAGCAGTTTTGGGACGGGCAAGAATTCACCCCTCCACTTT
CASSFGTGKNSPLHF
>TRBV18|-|-|TRBJ1-1
TGTGCCAGCTCACCGACCGTCCCCGACACTGAAGCTTTCTTT
CASSPTVPDTEAFF
>TRBV7-3|-|TRBD2|TRBJ2-2
TGTGCCAGCAGCGCCCTAGCGGGGGGGAACACCGGGGAGCTGTTTTTT
CASSALAGGNTGELFF
>TRBV19|-|-|TRBJ2-3
TGTGCCAGTAGTGGCGCGCCTGGGGTAGCGCAGTATTTT
CASSGAPGVAQYF
>TRBV5-1|-|-|TRBJ2-4
TGCGCCAGCAGCTTGGGTGACCTACTAGCCAAAAACATTCAGTACTTC
CASSLGDLLAKNIQYF
>TRBV30|-|TRBD1|TRBJ2-7
TGTGCCTGGAGCTTAGGGGGACAGGGCTCCTACGAGCAGTACTTC
CAWSLGGQGSYEQYF
>TRBV6-2/TRBV6-3|-|-|TRBJ2-7
TGTGCCAGCAGTTACGGGCAGGGTAACGCCGAGCAGTACTTC
CASSYGQGNAEQYF